The present TCR beta chain was sequenced within a study of beta chain features in type 1 diabetes. Study-wide points: Across patients, naive, central memory and Treg TCRB repertoires exhibited apparently greater similarity than was observed across healthy donors. Type 1 diabetes patients had TCRB CDR3s that were shorter (moderately but significantly so) in all four CD4+ subsets.

This clone has just a few counts. Antigen unknown. This CDR3 region has 15 residues. Trimming took off 3 bases at V and 7 bases at J, with 18 bases between the two ends. CDR1 and CDR2 from the germline V gene are LGHNA and YNFKEQ. The isolated RNA, all of it, was reverse transcribed, so expressed TCRB transcripts were what got sequenced. The data were produced by immunoSEQ multiplex PCR, yet TCRdb's version contains in-frame clones alone and is incomplete. The repertoire holds around 260,000 clones, with around 20% as singletons. Naive, central memory, regulatory and stem cell-like memory cells within the CD4+ compartment were sorted using CD45RO/CCR7/CD25/CD127/CD95/CD27.

Sequenced sample: naive CD4+ T cells from blood. This chain joins TRBV4-2 and TRBJ1-1; D not certain. The clonotype originates from a woman aged 40 to 50 with type 1 diabetes. The CDR3 here is CASSQEGEATDEAFF. In nucleotides, the CDR3 is TGTGCCAGCAGCCAGGAAGGCGAGGCAACCGATGAAGCTTTCTTT.